Shown below are 25 T cell receptor beta chains from a single sample sequenced in a study of T cell repertoires in cytomegalovirus infection. Their antigen targets remain unknown. TCRdb re-called the reads through MiXCR, storing one row per CDR3 protein. The sample lists around 570,000 distinct CDR3 sequences, just under 40% occurring once. The material was cultured PBMCs, obtained from culture after CMV antigen stimulation. The receptor source for this set is a human donor in good health (CMV status not recorded). Some clones in this sample may be carry-over from other donors' samples.

This sequence joins TRBV7-2 and TRBJ1-3; D gene ambiguous. The V gene's germline CDR1 is SGHTA and CDR2 FQGNSA. With 0 bases removed from V and 2 bases from J, the gap between germline ends came to 11 bases. The CDR3 runs 16 residues. The CDR3 sequence: CASSLATLVAGNTIYF. CDR3 in DNA: TGTGCCAGCAGCTTAGCAACCCTTGTGGCTGGAAACACCATATATTTT.

The rearrangement joins TRBV11-2 to TRBJ2-1; D not certain. CDR3 length: 15 amino acids. The germline CDR1 and CDR2 sequences are SGHAT and FQNNGV. V lost 1 base and J lost 8, with 15 bases in between. CDR3 loop: CASSLVPEPGDEQFF. The DNA of the CDR3 is TGTGCCAGCAGCTTAGTCCCGGAACCCGGAGATGAGCAGTTCTTC. The entire variable domain, with the rest obtained from reference TRBV11-2 and TRBJ2-1, is as follows: EAGVAQSPRYKIIEKRQSVAFWCNPISGHATLYWYQQILGQGPKLLIQFQNNGVVDDSQLPKDRFSAERLKGVDSTLKIQPAKLEDSAVYLCASSLVPEPGDEQFFGPGTRLTVL.

With respect to this clonotype: An end of the junction differs from the germline gene, which may be a read error. The chain combines TRBV10-1 with TRBJ2-3; D is possibly TRBD1 (5 bases). This CDR3 comprises 17 residues. CDR1 is WNHNN and CDR2 is SYGVQD in the germline V gene (reference sequence). The CDR3 DNA follows: TGCGCCAGCAGTGAGTCCAGGGTCAGGGTCGGCACAGATTCGCAGTATTTT. As protein: CASSESRVRVGTDSQYF.

The J gene is TRBJ2-7, the V gene TRBV12-3 or TRBV12-4; unclear D gene. Trimming took off 7 bases at V and 5 bases at J, with 21 bases between the two ends. This CDR3 is built from 15 residues. CDR3 residues: CASKVTRVFRDEQYF. The CDR3 DNA reads TGTGCCAGCAAAGTCACACGAGTTTTCCGGGACGAGCAGTACTTC.

This clonotype was found a few times. J is TRBJ2-1 and V is TRBV12-3 or TRBV12-4; a possible D gene is TRBD1 (6 bases). The CDR3 is made up of 19 amino acids. The ends were cut back, 8 bases at V and 0 bases at J, with 26 bases in the middle. The CDR3 coding sequence is TGTGCCAGCTCCAGGATGTGGGACACCAGATTGATCTCCTACAATGAGCAGTTCTTC. Its protein product is CASSRMWDTRLISYNEQFF.

The chain has TRBV12-3 or TRBV12-4 and TRBJ2-4, with a weak D call TRBD2 (5 bases). The CDR3 covers 13 residues. The V end was cut by 4 bases, the J end by 9 bases, with 13 bases between. CDR3 loop: CASSSLGRGIQYF. In nucleotides, the CDR3 is TGTGCCAGCAGTTCCCTAGGACGGGGCATTCAGTACTTC.

The chain uses TRBV19 and TRBJ1-2, with 10 bases aligning to TRBD1. Germline trimming cut 6 bases from V and 4 bases from J; bases unmatched to any gene: 5. This CDR3 is 14 amino acids long. Germline V gene data show CDR1 as LNHDA and CDR2 as SQIVND (reference sequence). In nucleotides, the CDR3 is TGTGCCAGTAGCGACAGGGGGCGCCGCTATGGCTACACCTTC. The encoded protein is CASSDRGRRYGYTF.

The chain uses TRBV7-2 and TRBJ2-1; 9 nucleotides align to TRBD2. The ends lost 6 bases at V and 14 bases at J; junction bases unmatched: 8. CDR1 and CDR2 from the germline V gene are SGHTA and FQGNSA. The length of the CDR3 is 12 residues. Here the CDR3 reads CASRNYGTSKFF. The CDR3 bases are TGTGCCAGCAGAAACTACGGGACTAGCAAGTTCTTC.

The chain is built from TRBV7-9 and TRBJ2-2; 8 bases map to TRBD2. Germline CDR1 and CDR2: SEHNR and FQNEAQ (reference sequence). The CDR3 extends over 16 amino acids. V lost 3 bases to trimming and J lost 4 bases; unmatched junction nucleotides: 7. Written as DNA, the CDR3 is TGTGCCAGCAGCTTCGGGGGGGCGCAAGGCACCGGGGAGCTGTTTTTT. As protein: CASSFGGAQGTGELFF.

There are many counts of this clonotype. This rearrangement joins TRBV24-1 to TRBJ2-7; 8 bases agree with TRBD1. Germline V lookup: CDR1 KGHDR, CDR2 SFDVKD. The CDR3 is made up of 13 amino acids. J gave up 5 bases and V 4 bases, and 3 bases lay outside the gene matches. CDR3 region: CATSDLTGDEQYF. The CDR3 DNA follows: TGTGCCACCAGTGACCTGACAGGGGACGAGCAGTACTTC.

The chain has TRBV7-8 and TRBJ2-3, with 7 bases that match TRBD2. Germline V gene lookup returns CDR1 SGHVS and CDR2 FQNEAQ. The ends lost 5 bases at V and 0 bases at J; junction bases unmatched: 5. The CDR3 has 15 residues. In DNA, the CDR3 is TGTGCCAGCAGCCCATTTAGCGGGAGCACAGATACGCAGTATTTT. This codes for CASSPFSGSTDTQYF.

The rearrangement links TRBV6-2 or TRBV6-3 to TRBJ2-7; D assignment may be TRBD1 or TRBD2 (5 bases each). The CDR3 covers 15 residues. Trimming took 5 bases from V and 3 from J, leaving 17 bases between them. Germline V gene data show CDR1 as MNHEY and CDR2 as SVGEGT. CDR3 protein: CASSNAGTADYEQYF. The CDR3 DNA reads as TGTGCCAGCAGTAACGCCGGGACGGCCGACTACGAGCAGTACTTC.

This sequence joins TRBV5-5 and TRBJ1-5; no firm D call. This CDR3 is 15 amino acids long. Germline CDR1 is SGHKS and CDR2 is YYEKEE (reference sequence). The V end was cut by 4 bases, the J end by 0 bases, with 11 bases between. The CDR3 nucleotides are TGTGCCAGCAGCCTTGAGAGGAATAGCAATCAGCCCCAGCATTTT. Translation gives CASSLERNSNQPQHF.

V gene TRBV7-2 combines with J gene TRBJ2-3; 11 bases agree with TRBD2. The CDR3 has 15 amino acids. J lost 4 bases, V lost 7 bases, and 7 bases had no gene match. The germline V gene encodes CDR1 SGHTA and CDR2 FQGNSA. In DNA form, the CDR3 reads TGTGCCAGCATCCTTAGCGGGGGGGCAGCAGATACGCAGTATTTT. Protein: CASILSGGAADTQYF.

V usage is TRBV12-3 or TRBV12-4 and J usage is TRBJ1-6; 8 positions agree with TRBD1. J lost 9 bases, V lost 6 bases, and 7 bases had no gene match. CDR3 length: 14 residues. The CDR3 protein is CASSIQGAGSPLHF. CDR3 in DNA: TGTGCCAGCAGCATCCAGGGGGCTGGTTCACCCCTCCACTTT.

The chain is built from TRBV2 and TRBJ1-2, with D uncertain. CDR1 and CDR2 (germline): SNHLY, FYNNEI. The CDR3 extends over 13 amino acids. V shed 5 bases and J shed 1 base, with 8 bases lying between them. The CDR3 loop reads CASSRGNNYGYTF. For the CDR3, the DNA is TGTGCCAGCAGTCGGGGTAATAACTATGGCTACACCTTC. The full variable domain, with the rest looked up from reference TRBV2 and TRBJ1-2, is EPEVTQTPSHQVTQMGQEVILRCVPISNHLYFYWYRQILGQKVEFLVSFYNNEISEKSEIFDDQFSVERPDGSNFTLKIRSTKLEDSAMYFCASSRGNNYGYTFGSGTRLTVV.

This clonotype was seen a few times. This chain connects TRBV2 to TRBJ1-3; maybe TRBD1 (5 bases). Trimming took off 3 bases at V and 4 bases at J, with 13 bases between the two ends. The CDR3 runs 15 residues. Germline assignment: CDR1 SNHLY and CDR2 FYNNEI. CDR3 in amino acids: CASSEGPWGGNTIYF. The CDR3 nucleotides read TGTGCCAGCAGTGAGGGTCCCTGGGGGGGAAACACCATATATTTT.

This clonotype turned up a few times. This chain uses TRBV7-2 with TRBJ2-2; no clear D. Germline CDR1 reads SGHTA; CDR2 reads FQGNSA. Trimming stripped 2 bases from V and 5 bases from J, with 12 bases between. The CDR3 totals 15 residues. The CDR3 DNA follows: TGTGCCAGCAGCTTACGAGGCGTGGGTACCGGGGAGCTGTTTTTT. Protein: CASSLRGVGTGELFF.

The rearrangement uses TRBV5-5 and TRBJ2-7; D gene uncertain. This CDR3 is built from 15 residues. Trimming took 0 bases from V and 2 from J, leaving 12 bases between them. Germline V gene data show CDR1 as SGHKS and CDR2 as YYEKEE (reference sequence). CDR3 sequence (DNA): TGTGCCAGCAGCTTGGCCCCGAGGAGTACCTACGAGCAGTACTTC. Residues: CASSLAPRSTYEQYF.

This rearrangement joins TRBV12-3 or TRBV12-4 to TRBJ2-3, with D hard to call. Trimming removed 5 bases at V and 1 base at J, with 13 bases between. The CDR3 consists of 15 residues. The CDR3 reads CASSTYTTGTDTQYF. The CDR3 DNA reads as TGTGCCAGCAGTACCTACACCACTGGCACAGATACGCAGTATTTT.

This sequence joins TRBV18 and TRBJ2-7; the match to TRBD2 covers 7 bases. The ends lost 4 bases at V and 3 bases at J; junction bases unmatched: 6. The CDR3 contains 14 residues. The germline CDR1 and CDR2 sequences are KGHSH and LQKENI. In nucleotides, the CDR3 is TGTGCCAGCTCACTCCAAGCGGGACGCTACGAGCAGTACTTC. It yields the protein CASSLQAGRYEQYF. Full variable domain (missing parts from reference TRBV18 and TRBJ2-7): NAGVMQNPRHLVRRRGQEARLRCSPMKGHSHVYWYRQLPEEGLKFMVYLQKENIIDESGMPKERFSAEFPKEGPSILRIQQVVRGDSAAYFCASSLQAGRYEQYFGPGTRLTVT.

J is TRBJ2-3 and V is TRBV10-3; 12 bases match TRBD1. The CDR3 runs 14 residues. Germline V CDR1 and CDR2: ENHRY, SYGVKD. The ends lost 6 bases at V and 7 bases at J; junction bases unmatched: 5. The CDR3 here is CAIRPGQGAYTQYF. The CDR3 DNA sequence: TGTGCCATCAGACCGGGACAGGGGGCTTATACGCAGTATTTT.

J is TRBJ1-1 and V is TRBV19; possibly TRBD1 for D (6 bases). Germline V CDR1 and CDR2: LNHDA, SQIVND (reference sequence). The CDR3 is 14 amino acids. With 8 bases removed from V and 2 bases from J, the gap between germline ends came to 15 bases. The CDR3 DNA follows: TGTGCCAGTGCGTTATGGGGGCAAAACACTGAAGCTTTCTTT. Residues: CASALWGQNTEAFF.

This clonotype turned up a few times. This chain uses TRBV7-2 with TRBJ2-1; D call uncertain. The CDR3 is 13 amino acids. Germline CDR1 and CDR2: SGHTA and FQGNSA. The V gene lost 5 bases and the J gene lost 8 bases, with 13 bases spanning the gap. The DNA of the CDR3 is TGTGCCAGCAGCCGCTTGGAGTTCTATGAGCAGTTCTTC. It specifies CASSRLEFYEQFF.

This sequence joins TRBV6-6 and TRBJ1-4; 8 nucleotides agree with TRBD1. CDR1 MNHNY and CDR2 SVGAGI come from the germline V gene (reference sequence). V lost 0 bases, J lost 8 bases, and 8 bases stayed unmatched. The CDR3 is 16 residues long. This chain's CDR3 is CASSYSTGDVREKLFF. DNA of the CDR3: TGTGCCAGCAGTTACTCGACAGGGGACGTTCGAGAAAAACTGTTTTTT.